This paragraph covers one T cell receptor (beta chain) sequence. As yet, its antigen is unknown. The sample comes from a study of post-analysis software for immune sequencing data. Regarding the study as a whole: When compared against controls, multiple sclerosis patients showed significantly lower normalized Chao1 diversity. The five TRBV segments detected at higher frequency in patients than in controls included TRBV5-6, TRBV5-1 and TRBV20-1.

Germline values: CDR1 DFQATT, CDR2 SNEGSKA (reference sequence). The CDR3 has 13 amino acids. Incorporated into the TCR beta cDNA libraries were unique molecular identifiers, which served to reduce PCR and sequencing biases. T cells, about 0.9 to 11 million of them, yielded about half a million cDNA molecules. TCRdb reanalysed the PCR reads using MiXCR and keeps one entry per CDR3 protein. Of roughly 570,000 distinct CDR3 sequences detected, roughly 34% appear once; the ten largest clones hold approximately 6%. The chain has TRBV20-1 and TRBJ1-2; D possibly corresponds to TRBD1 (6 bases). The sequenced sample consisted of blood. The sequence derives from a girl younger than 18 with multiple sclerosis. CDR3 region: CTPQDRNNYGYTF. CDR3 DNA: TGCACCCCTCAAGACAGGAACAACTATGGCTACACCTTC.